This record looks at one TCR beta chain sequence and its context. The target antigen is unknown. The data originate from a study of cytomegalovirus exposure and HLA in healthy donors. Study findings and constraints: Common viral pathogens seemed, in a later analysis, to connect with several of the most significant clusters.

PCR primers comprised 60 Vbeta and 13 Jbeta primers. Measured with immunoSEQ multiplex PCR; TCRdb has only the in-frame clones, and not every one. Here the sample spans some 110,000 clones, 66% being singletons. The length of the CDR3 is 16 residues. V lost 1 base and J 2 bases, leaving 15 bases between the germline ends. CDR1 is LGHNA, CDR2 YNFKEQ, per germline. The chain uses TRBV4-2 and TRBJ2-7, with D unresolved. The specimen sequenced was PBMCs. The clonotype originates from a man younger than 30 in good health and CMV-seronegative. In DNA, the CDR3 is TGTGCCAGCAGCCAAGCCCGGCCCCCCCTAGCCTACGAGCAGTACTTC. It specifies CASSQARPPLAYEQYF.